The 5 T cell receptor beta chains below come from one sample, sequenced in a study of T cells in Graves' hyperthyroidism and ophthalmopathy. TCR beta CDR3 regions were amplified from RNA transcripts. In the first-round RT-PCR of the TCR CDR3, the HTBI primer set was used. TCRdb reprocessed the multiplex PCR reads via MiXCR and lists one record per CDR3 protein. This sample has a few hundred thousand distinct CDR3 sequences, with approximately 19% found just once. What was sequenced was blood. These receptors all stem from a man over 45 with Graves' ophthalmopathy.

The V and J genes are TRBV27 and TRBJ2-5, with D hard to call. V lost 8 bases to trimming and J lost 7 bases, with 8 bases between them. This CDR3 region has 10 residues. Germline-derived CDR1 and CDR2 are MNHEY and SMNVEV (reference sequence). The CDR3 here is CASFSSTQYF. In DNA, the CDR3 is TGTGCCAGCTTTTCATCGACCCAGTACTTC.

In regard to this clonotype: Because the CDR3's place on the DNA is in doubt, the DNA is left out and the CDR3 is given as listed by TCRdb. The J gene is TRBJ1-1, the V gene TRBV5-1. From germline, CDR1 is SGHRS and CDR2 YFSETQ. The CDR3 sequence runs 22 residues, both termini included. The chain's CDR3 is CASTNQTSMYLCASKLNTEAFF.

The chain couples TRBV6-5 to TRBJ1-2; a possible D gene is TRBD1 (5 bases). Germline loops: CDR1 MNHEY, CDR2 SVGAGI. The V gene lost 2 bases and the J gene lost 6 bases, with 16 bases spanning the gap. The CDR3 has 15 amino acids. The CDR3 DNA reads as TGTGCCAGCAGTTACCCGACAGACCTCTATGATGGCTACACCTTC. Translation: CASSYPTDLYDGYTF.

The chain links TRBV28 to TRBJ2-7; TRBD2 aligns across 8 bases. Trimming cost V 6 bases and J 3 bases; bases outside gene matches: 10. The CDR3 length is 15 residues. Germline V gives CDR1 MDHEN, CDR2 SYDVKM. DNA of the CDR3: TGTGCCAGCAGCCGCTGGGCGGGAGGTCGCTACGAGCAGTACTTC. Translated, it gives CASSRWAGGRYEQYF.

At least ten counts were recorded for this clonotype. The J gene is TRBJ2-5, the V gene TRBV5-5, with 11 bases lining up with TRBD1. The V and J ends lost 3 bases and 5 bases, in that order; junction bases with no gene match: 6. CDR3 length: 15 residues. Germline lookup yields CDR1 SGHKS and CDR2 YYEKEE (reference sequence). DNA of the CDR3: TGTGCCAGCAGCTCGCCGGGACAGGGGGAGGAGACCCAGTACTTC. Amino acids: CASSSPGQGEETQYF.